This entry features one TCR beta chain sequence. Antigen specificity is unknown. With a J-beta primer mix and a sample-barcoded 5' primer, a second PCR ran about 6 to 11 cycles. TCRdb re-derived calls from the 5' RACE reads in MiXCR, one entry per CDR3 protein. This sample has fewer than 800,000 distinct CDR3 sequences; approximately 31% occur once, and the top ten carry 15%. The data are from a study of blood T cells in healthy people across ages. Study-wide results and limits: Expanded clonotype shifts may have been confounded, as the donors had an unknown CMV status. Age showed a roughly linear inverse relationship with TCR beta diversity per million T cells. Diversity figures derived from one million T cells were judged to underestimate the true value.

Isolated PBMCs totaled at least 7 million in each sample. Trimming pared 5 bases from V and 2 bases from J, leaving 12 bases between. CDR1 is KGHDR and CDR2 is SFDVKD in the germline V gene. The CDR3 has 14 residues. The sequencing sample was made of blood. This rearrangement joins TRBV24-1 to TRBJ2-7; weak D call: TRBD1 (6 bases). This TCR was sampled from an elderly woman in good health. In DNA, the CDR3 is TGTGCCACCAGTGGCAGGGGATCGGCCTACGAGCAGTACTTC. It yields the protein CATSGRGSAYEQYF.